This T cell receptor (beta chain) appears in the sequencing data of a study of regulatory T cells in long-lasting Graves disease. Construction of the TCR beta libraries employed iRepertoire HTBI primers in conjunction with Arm-PCR of CDR3 regions. TCRdb reanalysed the multiplex PCR reads using MiXCR and keeps one entry per CDR3 protein. The sample records hundreds of thousands of distinct CDR3 sequences, roughly 15% being singletons. This clonotype has at least ten counts. Time point specified: newly diagnosed GD, antithyroid drugs for less than 3 months. Preparation of the TCR library used RNA extracted from PBMCs. Germline V gene data show CDR1 as SGHRS and CDR2 as YFSETQ. The CDR3 loop spans 16 amino acids. The J segment lost 4 bases and the V segment lost 0 bases, leaving 8 bases of the junction unmatched. These data were also reused for a study on T cells in Graves' hyperthyroidism and ophthalmopathy.

The rearrangement joins TRBV5-1 to TRBJ2-3, with 7 bases fitting TRBD2. The starting material was peripheral blood mononuclear cells (PBMCs), obtained at new diagnosis, from a patient treated with antithyroid drugs. This clonotype was sampled from a woman between 25 and 40 years old with Graves disease. This chain's CDR3 is CASSLAVGEGSDTQYF. The DNA for the CDR3 is TGCGCCAGCAGCTTGGCCGTCGGGGAGGGCTCAGATACGCAGTATTTT.